This T cell receptor (beta chain) appears in the sequencing data of a study of human T cells and chemical hapten exposure. Turning to this clonotype: Its target is not known.

The V and J ends lost 2 bases and 3 bases respectively, with 7 bases between them. Germline assignment: CDR1 LGHNA and CDR2 YSLEER. This CDR3 comprises 14 residues. Time point: patch test 1, 2 weeks after DPC sensitization. Treatment noted: therapeutic diphenylcyclopropenone sensitization with weekly scalp DPC. Study-wide results and caveats: Sensitizing to DPC left TCRs with a frequency above 1 in 1000 unaltered.

Individual cDNA molecules each carried unique molecular identifiers attached by the library. Each CDR3 protein is one row after TCRdb ran MiXCR on the RACE reads. Of some 120,000 distinct CDR3 sequences in the sample, over 10% were seen once. This material consisted of whole blood, taken in connection with sensitization to the hapten diphenylcyclopropenone (DPC). The sequence came from a woman between 45 and 65 years old with alopecia areata. Some clones in this sample may be carry-over from other donors' samples. V usage is TRBV4-3 and J usage is TRBJ2-2; D is unresolved. The CDR3 coding sequence is TGCGCCAGCAGCCAAAGTTGGGACACCGGGGAGCTGTTTTTT. It is translated as CASSQSWDTGELFF.